Below, one T cell receptor beta chain is given with its context. This sample is drawn from a study of blood T cell repertoires in COVID-19. Sequenced by immunoSEQ multiplex PCR; TCRdb stores in-frame clones only, minus some. Here the sample spans roughly 80,000 clones, nearly 85% being singletons. The sequence derives from a woman aged 80 or older with acute or convalescent COVID-19. Sequencing was carried out using peripheral blood.

CDR3 nucleotides: TGTGCCAGCAAAAAACTAGCGGGCGACAATGAGCAGTTCTTC. Translated, it gives CASKKLAGDNEQFF. The chain combines TRBV19 with TRBJ2-1, with 9 bases identical to TRBD2. The CDR3 spans 14 residues. The germline gives CDR1 LNHDA, CDR2 SQIVND (reference sequence). J lost 5 bases, V lost 9 bases, and 8 bases had no gene match. Based on the CDR3 plus reference TRBV19 and TRBJ2-1, the full variable domain is DGGITQSPKYLFRKEGQNVTLSCEQNLNHDAMYWYRQDPGQGLRLIYYSQIVNDFQKGDIAEGYSVSREKKESFPLTVTSAQKNPTAFYLCASKKLAGDNEQFFGPGTRLTVL.